This is a list of T cell receptor beta chains from one sample in a study of identical twins. TCRdb ran MiXCR on the 5' RACE reads and lists one entry per CDR3 protein. Among roughly 720,000 distinct CDR3 sequences listed, 15% to 20% were seen once. These data were also reused for a study on T cells expressing NK-cell markers.

Sequencing was performed on PBMCs. The receptors come from a woman under 30 in good health. CDR3s include the opening cysteine and the closing phenylalanine or tryptophan. D genes are given only for firm matches. Size is stated for part of the rows, as once, few or many counts, or as a class when the clone is expanded.

J gene	clone size	V gene	D gene	CDR3 DNA	CDR3 protein
TRBJ1-4	.	TRBV11-2	.	TGTGCCAGCAGCCTTGTCCTGGGAGAAAAACTGTTTTTT	CASSLVLGEKLFF
TRBJ2-1	.	TRBV27	TRBD2	TGTGCCAGCAAGTGGGCGGGAGGGCCTTACAATGAGCAGTTCTTC	CASKWAGGPYNEQFF
TRBJ2-1	.	TRBV6-1	TRBD2	TGTGCCAGCAGGCCCCCCCTAGCGGGTGAACACAATGAGCAGTTCTTC	CASRPPLAGEHNEQFF
TRBJ2-2	.	TRBV3-1	.	TGTGCCAGCAGCCCCGTCGGGGGAAGGTCGACCGGGGAGCTGTTTTTT	CASSPVGGRSTGELFF
TRBJ2-1	many	TRBV6-5	TRBD2	TGTGCCAGCAGTTACTCCCCAACTAGCGGGAGGGGTGAGCAGTTCTTC	CASSYSPTSGRGEQFF
TRBJ2-3	.	TRBV7-8	TRBD1	TGTGCCAGCAGCTTGACAGGGGGGCACACAGATACGCAGTATTTT	CASSLTGGHTDTQYF
TRBJ2-7	few	TRBV7-2	TRBD2	TGTGCCAGCAGCTTAAAGGGCGGGGGGTTAGCCTACGAGCAGTACTTC	CASSLKGGGLAYEQYF
TRBJ2-7	.	TRBV7-2	.	TGTGCCAGCAGCCTAGTGGGGGCATCCTACGAGCAGTACTTC	CASSLVGASYEQYF
TRBJ2-3	few	TRBV10-3	.	TGTGCCATCAGTGAGTTCTCGGGGCCTCACGGAGATACGCAGTATTTT	CAISEFSGPHGDTQYF
TRBJ2-1	.	TRBV20-1	.	TGCAGTGCTAGAACTTGGCGGGGAGCCTACAATGAGCAGTTCTTC	CSARTWRGAYNEQFF
TRBJ2-7	few	TRBV7-9	.	TGTGCCAGCAGCCCCCCCGGCGGCCCCGACGAGCAGTACTTC	CASSPPGGPDEQYF